These 10 T cell receptor beta chains were all obtained from the same sample, sequenced in a study of cytomegalovirus exposure and HLA in healthy donors. Use of 60 Vbeta and 13 Jbeta primers characterized the PCR. Assay used: immunoSEQ multiplex PCR; TCRdb lists only in-frame clones, some missing. The sample carries 170,000 or so clones, just under 80% recorded once. Input material: PBMCs. The receptor source for this set is a woman between 45 and 60 years old in good health and CMV-seropositive.

The CDR3 sequence: CASSLAAGGSDTQYF. For the CDR3, the DNA is TGCGCCAGCAGCTTGGCGGCAGGGGGGTCAGATACGCAGTATTTT. The V gene is TRBV5-1, the J gene TRBJ2-3; D is perhaps TRBD1 (7 bases). The CDR3 totals 15 residues. CDR1 is SGHRS and CDR2 is YFSETQ in the germline V gene. The ends were cut back, 0 bases at V and 4 bases at J, with 12 bases in the middle.

The J gene is TRBJ2-1, the V gene TRBV19, with TRBD2 matching 7 bases. CDR3 length: 14 amino acids. The V gene end was trimmed by 7 bases and the J gene end by 6 bases; junction bases not matched to a gene: 9. Germline CDR1 reads LNHDA; CDR2 reads SQIVND (reference sequence). The CDR3 reads CASNLGGGVNEQFF. The CDR3 nucleotides are TGTGCCAGTAACCTTGGCGGGGGTGTCAATGAGCAGTTCTTC.

This clone was recorded once. This rearrangement joins TRBV29-1 to TRBJ2-3; D is unresolved. V was clipped by 3 bases and J by 4 bases, with 17 bases between them. Per germline, CDR1 SQVTM and CDR2 ANQGSEA. The CDR3 totals 15 residues. In DNA form, the CDR3 reads TGCAGCGTTGATTTTAGTGGGCCGTTTTCAGATACGCAGTATTTT. This codes for CSVDFSGPFSDTQYF.

The chain joins TRBV5-6 to TRBJ1-1; no firm D call. The CDR3 length is 14 residues. V lost 0 bases and J lost 5, with 11 bases in between. Germline CDR1 SGHDT, CDR2 YYEEEE. The CDR3 is CASSLELRGTEAFF. CDR3 nucleotide sequence: TGTGCCAGCAGCTTGGAACTCCGGGGAACTGAAGCTTTCTTT.

The rearrangement uses TRBV13 and TRBJ2-7; 7 bases align to TRBD2. After removal of 5 bases from V and 6 bases from J, the junction contained 7 bases not matched to a gene. The germline V gene has CDR1 PRHDT and CDR2 FYEKMQ (reference sequence). The CDR3 consists of 13 residues. The CDR3 reads CASSLAVAVEQYF. For the CDR3, the DNA is TGTGCCAGCAGCCTAGCGGTTGCGGTCGAGCAGTACTTC.

CDR3: CASSVTLAGGPSDTQYF. DNA of the CDR3: TGTGCCAGCAGCGTAACCCTAGCGGGGGGGCCATCAGATACGCAGTATTTT. The rearrangement joins TRBV9 to TRBJ2-3; 12 nucleotides match TRBD2. The CDR3 extends over 17 amino acids. The V and J ends lost 1 base and 4 bases, in that order; junction bases with no gene match: 7. In germline, CDR1 is SGDLS, CDR2 YYNGEE.

The chain carries TRBV18 and TRBJ1-6; D ambiguous. CDR1 KGHSH and CDR2 LQKENI come from the germline V gene. Trimming pared 0 bases from V and 8 bases from J, leaving 11 bases between. This CDR3 region has 15 residues. CDR3 region: CASSPPQGRDSPLHF. The DNA for the CDR3 is TGTGCCAGCTCACCACCCCAAGGGAGGGATTCACCCCTCCACTTT.

The chain carries TRBV27 and TRBJ1-6; D might be TRBD1 (5 bases). V lost 2 bases to trimming and J lost 7 bases, with 24 bases between them. The CDR3 loop spans 19 amino acids. Germline V gene lookup returns CDR1 MNHEY and CDR2 SMNVEV (reference sequence). This CDR3 is CASSLVSGRGGGGNSPLHF. The DNA of the CDR3 is TGTGCCAGCAGTTTAGTATCCGGACGGGGGGGAGGTGGAAATTCACCCCTCCACTTT.

V and J are TRBV4-2 and TRBJ2-1, with a tentative D call TRBD2 (6 bases). There are 15 residues in the CDR3. The V end was cut by 5 bases, the J end by 10 bases, with 21 bases between. Germline V CDR1 and CDR2: LGHNA, YNFKEQ. DNA for the CDR3: TGTGCCAGCAGCTACGGGGGAGAGCTAGAGGGAGAGCAGTTCTTC. Its protein product is CASSYGGELEGEQFF.

In its sample, this clone was seen a few times. The chain carries TRBV6-6 and TRBJ1-2; TRBD1 might be the D (6 bases). This CDR3 has 13 amino acids. Trimming took off 6 bases at V and 2 bases at J, with 10 bases between the two ends. CDR1 is MNHNY, CDR2 SVGAGI, per germline (reference sequence). CDR3 sequence: CASRVTGNYGYTF. CDR3 DNA sequence: TGTGCCAGCAGAGTAACAGGGAACTATGGCTACACCTTC.